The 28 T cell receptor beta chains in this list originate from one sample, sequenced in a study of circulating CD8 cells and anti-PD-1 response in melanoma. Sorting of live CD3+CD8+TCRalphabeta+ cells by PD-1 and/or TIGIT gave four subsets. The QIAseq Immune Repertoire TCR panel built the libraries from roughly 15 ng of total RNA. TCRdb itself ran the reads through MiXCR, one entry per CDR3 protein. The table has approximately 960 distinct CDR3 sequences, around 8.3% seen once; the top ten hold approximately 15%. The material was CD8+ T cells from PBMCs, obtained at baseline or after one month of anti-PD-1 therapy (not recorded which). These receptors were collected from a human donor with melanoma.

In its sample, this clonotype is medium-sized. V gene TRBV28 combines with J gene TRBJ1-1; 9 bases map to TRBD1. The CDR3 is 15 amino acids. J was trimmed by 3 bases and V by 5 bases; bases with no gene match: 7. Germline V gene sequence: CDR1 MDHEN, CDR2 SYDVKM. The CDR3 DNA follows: TGTGCCAGCAGTCTGGGGACAGGGCGAGACACTGAAGCTTTCTTT. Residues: CASSLGTGRDTEAFF.

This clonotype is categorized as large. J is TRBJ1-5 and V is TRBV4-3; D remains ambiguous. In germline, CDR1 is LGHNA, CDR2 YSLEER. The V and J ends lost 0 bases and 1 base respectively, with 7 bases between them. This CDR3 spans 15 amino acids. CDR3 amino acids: CASSQDPKSNQPQHF. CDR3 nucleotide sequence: TGCGCCAGCAGCCAAGATCCGAAGAGCAATCAGCCCCAGCATTTT.

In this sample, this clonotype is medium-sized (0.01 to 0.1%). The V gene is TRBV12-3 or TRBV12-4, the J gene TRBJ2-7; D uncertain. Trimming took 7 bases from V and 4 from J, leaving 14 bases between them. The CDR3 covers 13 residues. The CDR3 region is CASTNGLSYEQYF. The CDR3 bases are TGTGCCAGCACGAACGGGCTTAGTTACGAGCAGTACTTC.

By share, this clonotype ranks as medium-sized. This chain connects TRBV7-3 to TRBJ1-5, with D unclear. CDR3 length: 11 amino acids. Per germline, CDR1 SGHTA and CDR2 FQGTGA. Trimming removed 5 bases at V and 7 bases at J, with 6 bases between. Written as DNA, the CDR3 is TGTGCCAGCAGCGCCACCCAGCCCCAGCATTTT. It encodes CASSATQPQHF. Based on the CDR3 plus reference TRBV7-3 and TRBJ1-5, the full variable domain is GAGVSQTPSNKVTEKGKYVELRCDPISGHTALYWYRQSLGQGPEFLIYFQGTGAADDSGLPNDRFFAVRPEGSVSTLKIQRTERGDSAVYLCASSATQPQHFGDGTRLSIL.

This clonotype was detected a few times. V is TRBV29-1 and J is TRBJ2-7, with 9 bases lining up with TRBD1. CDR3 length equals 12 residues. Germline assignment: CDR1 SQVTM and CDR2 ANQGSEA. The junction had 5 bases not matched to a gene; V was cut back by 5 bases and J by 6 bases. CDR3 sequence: CSVTGGRGEQYF. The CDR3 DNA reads TGCAGCGTTACAGGGGGCAGGGGCGAGCAGTACTTC.

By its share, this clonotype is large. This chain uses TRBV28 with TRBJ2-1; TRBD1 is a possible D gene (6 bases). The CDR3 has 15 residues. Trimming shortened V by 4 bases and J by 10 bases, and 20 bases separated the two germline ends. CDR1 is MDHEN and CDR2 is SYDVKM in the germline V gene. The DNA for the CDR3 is TGTGCCAGCAGTTACCCAGGGGAGATTAATGTAGAGCAGTTCTTC. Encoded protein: CASSYPGEINVEQFF.

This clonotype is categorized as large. CDR3 region: CSACNLAGETPDTQYF. The CDR3 region has the DNA TGCAGTGCCTGCAATCTAGCGGGGGAAACACCAGATACGCAGTATTTT. The chain combines TRBV20-1 with TRBJ2-3, with 10 bases identical to TRBD2. Trimming cost V 6 bases and J 4 bases; bases outside gene matches: 13. The CDR3 runs to 16 residues. CDR1 is DFQATT, CDR2 SNEGSKA, per germline (reference sequence).

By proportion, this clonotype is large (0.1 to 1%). CDR3 sequence: CASSAKGTGISEAFF. The CDR3 DNA sequence: TGTGCCAGCAGCGCGAAAGGGACAGGGATTTCTGAAGCTTTCTTT. The chain joins TRBV4-2 to TRBJ1-1; 9 bases map to TRBD1. J lost 6 bases, V lost 5 bases, and 10 bases had no gene match. The CDR3 spans 15 residues. Germline values: CDR1 LGHNA, CDR2 YNFKEQ.

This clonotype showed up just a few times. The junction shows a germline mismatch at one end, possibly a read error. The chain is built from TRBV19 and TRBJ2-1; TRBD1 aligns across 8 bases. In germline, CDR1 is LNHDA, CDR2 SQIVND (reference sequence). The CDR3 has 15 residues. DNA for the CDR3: TGTGCCAGTAGCATAGACAGGGGCTCCTACAATGAGCAGTTCTTC. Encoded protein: CASSIDRGSYNEQFF.

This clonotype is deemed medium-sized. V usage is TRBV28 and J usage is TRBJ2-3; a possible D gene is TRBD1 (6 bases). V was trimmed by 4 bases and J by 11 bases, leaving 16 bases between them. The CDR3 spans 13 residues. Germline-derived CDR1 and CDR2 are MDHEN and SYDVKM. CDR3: CASSWDIGMGQYF. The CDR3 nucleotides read TGTGCCAGCAGTTGGGACATCGGTATGGGGCAGTATTTT.

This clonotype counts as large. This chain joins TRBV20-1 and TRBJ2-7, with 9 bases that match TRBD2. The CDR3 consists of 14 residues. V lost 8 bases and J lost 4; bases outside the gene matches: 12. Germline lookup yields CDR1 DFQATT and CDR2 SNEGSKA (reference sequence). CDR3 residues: CSLAGAPGWYEQYF. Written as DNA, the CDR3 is TGCAGTTTAGCGGGAGCCCCGGGTTGGTACGAGCAGTACTTC.

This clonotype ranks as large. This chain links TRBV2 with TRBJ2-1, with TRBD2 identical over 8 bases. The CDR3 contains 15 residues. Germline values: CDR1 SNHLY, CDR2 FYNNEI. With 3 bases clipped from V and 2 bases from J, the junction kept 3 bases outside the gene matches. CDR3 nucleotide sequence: TGTGCCAGCAGTGATCTAGCGGGTGCCTACAATGAGCAGTTCTTC. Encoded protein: CASSDLAGAYNEQFF.

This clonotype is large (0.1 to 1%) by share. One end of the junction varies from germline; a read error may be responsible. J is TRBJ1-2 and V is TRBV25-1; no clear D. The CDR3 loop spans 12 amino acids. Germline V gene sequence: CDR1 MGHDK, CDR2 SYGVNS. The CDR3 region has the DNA TGTGCGAGCAGCCCAGGCCTGGGGGGCTACACCTTC. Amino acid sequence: CASSPGLGGYTF.

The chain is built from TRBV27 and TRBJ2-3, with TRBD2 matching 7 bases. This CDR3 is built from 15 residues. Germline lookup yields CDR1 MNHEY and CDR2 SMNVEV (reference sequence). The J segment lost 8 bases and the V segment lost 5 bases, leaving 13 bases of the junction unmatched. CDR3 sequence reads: CASSRTSQGFFTQYF. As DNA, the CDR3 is TGTGCCAGCAGTAGGACTAGTCAGGGATTTTTTACGCAGTATTTT.

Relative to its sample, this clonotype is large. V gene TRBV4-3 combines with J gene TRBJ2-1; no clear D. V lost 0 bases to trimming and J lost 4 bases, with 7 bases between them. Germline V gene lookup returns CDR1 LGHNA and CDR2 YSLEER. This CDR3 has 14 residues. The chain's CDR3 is CASSQDSQYNEQFF. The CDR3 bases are TGCGCCAGCAGCCAAGATAGCCAGTACAATGAGCAGTTCTTC.

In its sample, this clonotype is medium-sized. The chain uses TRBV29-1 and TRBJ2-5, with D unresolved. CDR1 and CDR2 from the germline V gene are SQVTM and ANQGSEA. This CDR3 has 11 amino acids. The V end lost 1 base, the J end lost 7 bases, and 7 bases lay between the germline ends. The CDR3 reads CSVEGRGTQYF. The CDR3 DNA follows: TGCAGCGTTGAAGGGCGCGGGACCCAGTACTTC.

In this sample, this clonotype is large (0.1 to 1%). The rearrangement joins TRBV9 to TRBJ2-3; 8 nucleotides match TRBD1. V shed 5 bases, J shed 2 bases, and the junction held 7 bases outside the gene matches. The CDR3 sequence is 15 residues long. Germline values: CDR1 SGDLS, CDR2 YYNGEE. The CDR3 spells CASSLGQVFTDTQYF. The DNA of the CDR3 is TGTGCCAGCAGTCTGGGACAGGTGTTCACAGATACGCAGTATTTT.

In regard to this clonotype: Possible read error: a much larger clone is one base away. This CDR3 is CASSVVGNTGELFF. The CDR3 nucleotides are TGTGCCAGCAGCGTGGTGGGGAACACCGGGGAGCTGTTTTTT. This chain joins TRBV5-4 and TRBJ2-2; D is undetermined. Trimming took 4 bases from V and 1 from J, leaving 8 bases between them. Per germline, CDR1 SGHNT and CDR2 YYREEE (reference sequence). This CDR3 contains 14 residues.

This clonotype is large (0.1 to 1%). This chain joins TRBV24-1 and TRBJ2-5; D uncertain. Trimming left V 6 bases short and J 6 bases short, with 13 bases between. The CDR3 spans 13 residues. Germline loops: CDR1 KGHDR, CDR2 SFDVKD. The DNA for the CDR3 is TGTGCCACCAGTCCTGGAACGGAGAAGACCCAGTACTTC. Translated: CATSPGTEKTQYF.

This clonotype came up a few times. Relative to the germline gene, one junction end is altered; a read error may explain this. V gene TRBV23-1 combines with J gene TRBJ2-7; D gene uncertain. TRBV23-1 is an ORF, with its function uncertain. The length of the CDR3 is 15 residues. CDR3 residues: CASSRRRQCVYERYF. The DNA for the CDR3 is TGCGCCAGCAGTCGACGGCGGCAGTGTGTCTACGAGCGGTACTTC.

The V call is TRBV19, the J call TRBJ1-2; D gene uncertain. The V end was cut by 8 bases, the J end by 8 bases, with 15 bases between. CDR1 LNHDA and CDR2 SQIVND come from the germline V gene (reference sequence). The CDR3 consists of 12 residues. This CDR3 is CASEGTPGGYTF. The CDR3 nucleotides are TGTGCCAGTGAAGGCACACCCGGCGGCTACACCTTC.

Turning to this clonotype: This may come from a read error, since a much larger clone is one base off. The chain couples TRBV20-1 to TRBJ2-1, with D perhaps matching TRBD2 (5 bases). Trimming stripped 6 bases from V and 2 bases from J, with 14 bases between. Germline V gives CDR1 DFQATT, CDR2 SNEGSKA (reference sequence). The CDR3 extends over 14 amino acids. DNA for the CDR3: TGCAGTGCGCCGGACGGACTTCCCTACAATGAGCAGTTCTTC. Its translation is CSAPDGLPYNEQFF.

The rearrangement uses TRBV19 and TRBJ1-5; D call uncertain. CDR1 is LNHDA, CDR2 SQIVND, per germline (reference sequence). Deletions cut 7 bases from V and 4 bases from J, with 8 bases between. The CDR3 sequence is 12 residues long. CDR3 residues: CASTLRNQPQHF. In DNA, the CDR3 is TGTGCCAGTACTCTGAGAAATCAGCCCCAGCATTTT.

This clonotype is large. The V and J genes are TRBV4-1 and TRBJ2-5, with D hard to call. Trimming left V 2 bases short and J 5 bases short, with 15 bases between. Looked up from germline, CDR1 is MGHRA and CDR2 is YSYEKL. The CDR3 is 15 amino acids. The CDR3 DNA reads TGCGCCAGCAGCCAACCCGATGGCTTTTGGGAGACCCAGTACTTC. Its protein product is CASSQPDGFWETQYF.

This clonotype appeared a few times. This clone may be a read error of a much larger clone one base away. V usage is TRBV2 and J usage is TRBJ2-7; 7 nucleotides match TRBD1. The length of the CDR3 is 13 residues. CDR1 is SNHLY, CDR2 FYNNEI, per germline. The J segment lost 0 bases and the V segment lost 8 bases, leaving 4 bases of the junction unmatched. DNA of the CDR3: TGTGCCAGCGTAGACAGGGCCTCCTACGAGCAGTACTTC. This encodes CASVDRASYEQYF.

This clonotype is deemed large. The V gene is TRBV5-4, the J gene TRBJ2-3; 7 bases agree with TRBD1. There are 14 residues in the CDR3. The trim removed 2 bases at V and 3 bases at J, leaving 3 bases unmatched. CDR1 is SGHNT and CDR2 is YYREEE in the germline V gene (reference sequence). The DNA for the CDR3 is TGTGCCAGCAGCTTTTACAGGGGTACAGATACGCAGTATTTT. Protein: CASSFYRGTDTQYF.

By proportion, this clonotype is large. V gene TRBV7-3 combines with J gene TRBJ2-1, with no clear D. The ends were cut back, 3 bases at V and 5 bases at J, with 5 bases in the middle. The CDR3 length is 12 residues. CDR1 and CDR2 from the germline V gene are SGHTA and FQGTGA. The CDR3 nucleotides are TGTGCCAGCAGCTTGATCCACAATGAGCAGTTCTTC. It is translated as CASSLIHNEQFF.

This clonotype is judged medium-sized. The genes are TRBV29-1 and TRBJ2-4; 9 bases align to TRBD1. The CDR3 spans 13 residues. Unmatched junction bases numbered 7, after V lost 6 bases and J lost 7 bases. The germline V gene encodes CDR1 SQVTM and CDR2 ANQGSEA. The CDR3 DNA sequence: TGCAGCGTCGAGACAGGGGGAGCGAACATTCAGTACTTC. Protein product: CSVETGGANIQYF.